This T cell receptor beta chain is from a study of CD8 T cell repertoires and HIV-1 epitope variants. On the study more broadly: Enriched T cells were co-cultured with equal numbers of autologous T cell-negative antigen-presenting cells.

Data came from immunoSEQ multiplex PCR; TCRdb stores just in-frame clones and leaves some out. The sample holds some 87,000 clones, roughly 81% seen once. This CDR3 region has 16 residues. Trimming left V 1 base short and J 2 bases short, with 14 bases between. Germline V gene data show CDR1 as MGHRA and CDR2 as YSYEKL. The sample taken for sequencing was uncultured baseline CD8+ T cells from peripheral blood mononuclear cells (PBMCs). V usage is TRBV4-1 and J usage is TRBJ1-2; D possibly corresponds to TRBD1 (6 bases). The clonotype comes from a male donor with HIV. The CDR3 is CASSQAFGQTNYGYTF. In DNA form, the CDR3 reads TGCGCCAGCAGCCAAGCTTTCGGACAGACAAACTATGGCTACACCTTC.